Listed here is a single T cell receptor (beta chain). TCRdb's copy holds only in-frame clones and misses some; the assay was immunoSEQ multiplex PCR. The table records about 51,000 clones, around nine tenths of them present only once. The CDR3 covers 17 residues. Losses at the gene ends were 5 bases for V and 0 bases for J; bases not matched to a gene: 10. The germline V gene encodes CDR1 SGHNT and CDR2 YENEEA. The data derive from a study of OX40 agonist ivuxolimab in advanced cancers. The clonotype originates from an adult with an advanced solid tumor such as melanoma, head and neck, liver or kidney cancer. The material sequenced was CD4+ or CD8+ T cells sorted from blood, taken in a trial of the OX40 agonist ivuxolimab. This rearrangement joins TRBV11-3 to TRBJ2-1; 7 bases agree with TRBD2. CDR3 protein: CASSPVGSGVSYNEQFF. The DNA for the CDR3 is TGTGCCAGCAGCCCGGTGGGGAGCGGGGTCTCCTACAATGAGCAGTTCTTC.